This TCR beta chain derives from a study of blood T cell repertoires in COVID-19 (dated by TCRdb to between 2020 and 2021). At the level of the whole study: Samples from collaborators originated in the United States, Italy and Spain and spanned both the acute and convalescent phases of COVID-19. The samples were drawn from two sources: the first 160 participants of the ongoing ImmuneRACE study, and over 950 subjects contributed by 6 global collaborators. Nearly every sample came with metadata listing a de-identified subject ID, COVID-19 status, age in years and sex. Subjects who had been exposed to COVID-19, were actively infected with it, or had recovered from it provided the deeply sampled blood TCRbeta repertoires that made up the dataset. The material from the prospective study consisted of cDNA or gDNA derived from T cells, B-cell-depleted T cells, or PBMCs. The repertoires were released in a freely available public database intended as a resource for research on the immune response to SARS-CoV-2. Where HLA class I and class II types were available, the types were taken from metadata supplied by the sample provider, not from assay-based typing.

General study outcomes and caveats: How much clinical and demographic metadata was included differed by source and by participant, and the metadata was provided uncurated.

TCRbeta CDR3 regions were amplified from genomic DNA using the immunoSEQ Assay, a bias-controlled multiplex PCR. As for how the authors treated the data: The number of nucleated cells in each sample was estimated from the amplification of reference gene primers within the assay. To quantify the absolute abundance of each unique TCRbeta CDR3 rearrangement, sequence reads were collapsed and filtered. Productive Simpson clonality was computed per sample as the square root of Simpson's diversity index over productive rearrangements. This is the immuneACCESS table as TCRdb keeps it, with only in-frame sequences that have V and J called. A part of the clones is gone; compared with another copy, unresolved V genes explain less than half, and the rest is unexplained. The V and J calls and clone size were taken over from that table, and D and trimming were inferred from the DNA. This sample has 300,000 to 450,000 clones in its table, and 81% of those were observed once. The ten largest clones represent 1.1% of the sample.

The CDR3 covers 17 residues, taking in both the cysteine and the phenylalanine. The DNA shown is the 51-base CDR3, in frame from base 1. The CDR1 and CDR2 encoded by the germline V gene are SGDLS and YYNGEE. Trimming takes 4 bases from V and 6 bases from J, and the germline ends sit 26 bases apart. As concerns this clone: It has no known antigen specificity. No quality values exist for individual bases; no much larger clone is one base distant.

The collaborating institutions used their own protocols to collect whole blood in K2EDTA tubes. Collaborator samples were shipped for TCRbeta analysis as frozen whole blood, isolated PBMCs, or DNA extracted from either sample type. Sequencing input: peripheral blood. The TCR comes from a human donor with acute or convalescent COVID-19. The donor label of this sample is uncertain. The sequence links TRBV9 to TRBJ2-7, with a tentative D gene TRBD1 over 5 matching bases. The sequence in DNA is TGTGCCAGCAGCCCCCGTCCCGTGGGGCAGGGCCACGCCGAGCAGTACTTC. Its protein is CASSPRPVGQGHAEQYF.